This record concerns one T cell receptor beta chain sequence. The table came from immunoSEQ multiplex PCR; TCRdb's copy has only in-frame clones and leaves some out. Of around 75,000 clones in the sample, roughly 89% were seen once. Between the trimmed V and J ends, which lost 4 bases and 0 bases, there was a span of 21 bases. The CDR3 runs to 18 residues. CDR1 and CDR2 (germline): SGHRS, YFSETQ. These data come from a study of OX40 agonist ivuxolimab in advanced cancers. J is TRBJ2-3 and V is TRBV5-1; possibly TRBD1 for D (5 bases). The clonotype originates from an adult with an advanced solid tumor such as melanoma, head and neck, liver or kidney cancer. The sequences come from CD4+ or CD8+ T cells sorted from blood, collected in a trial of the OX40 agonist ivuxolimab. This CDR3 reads CASSRIAGLSSSTDTQYF. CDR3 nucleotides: TGCGCCAGCAGCCGGATCGCAGGGTTATCGTCTAGCACAGATACGCAGTATTTT.